This T cell receptor (beta chain) was documented in a study of cytomegalovirus exposure and HLA in healthy donors. Primers included in the PCR were 60 Vbeta and 13 Jbeta primers. TCRdb's copy holds only in-frame clones and misses some; the assay was immunoSEQ multiplex PCR. Its table records about 200,000 clones. This receptor was identified in a boy under 18 in good health and CMV-seronegative. Source material: PBMCs.

CDR3: CASSASGGAYEQYF. CDR3 sequence (DNA): TGTGCCAGCAGCGCTAGCGGGGGGGCGTACGAGCAGTACTTC. The V and J genes are TRBV9 and TRBJ2-7, with TRBD2 identical over 12 bases. Germline V lookup: CDR1 SGDLS, CDR2 YYNGEE. J was trimmed by 4 bases and V by 3 bases; bases with no gene match: 2. This CDR3 contains 14 residues.